This T cell receptor (beta chain) was identified during a study of human T cells and chemical hapten exposure (TCRdb year 2021). As for the study more broadly: Libraries were combined into a pool for sequencing, and differences in TCR yield between samples came mainly from small differences in library volumes within the pool. The study tracked peripheral blood TCR repertoire changes in vivo during primary and secondary sensitization to the hapten diphenylcyclopropenone (DPC) in alopecia patients. What the study reported, not specific to this receptor: After repeated subsampling, changes were observed in the strength of the expansion versus patch-test correlation and in the threshold at which the correlation became significant. DPC sensitization did not change the number of TCRs with a frequency above 1 in 1000, and there was no evidence of changes in global repertoire structure.

Measured from the cysteine to the phenylalanine, the CDR3 is 16 residues long. The DNA shown is the 48-base CDR3, in frame from base 1. The germline V gene supplies CDR1 SGHRS and CDR2 YFSETQ. Trimming accounts for 4 bases at V and 2 bases at J, while the number of junction bases matched to no gene is 7. About this clonotype: Its antigen remains unidentified. No much larger clonotype is one base removed from it; base qualities were not supplied.

Total RNA was extracted from unfractionated whole blood collected in Tempus Blood RNA tubes. As TCR sequencing controls, five healthy volunteers were used, with blood taken at day 0, 2 weeks and 6 weeks. During library preparation, unique molecular identifiers were attached to individual cDNA molecules so that TCRs could be counted quantitatively and reproducibly. From each blood RNA sample, both TCR alpha and TCR beta chains were sequenced. The original methods were these. A median of roughly 100,000 TCRs per sample was observed, with a range of roughly 23,224 to 700,000. V, J and CDR3 annotation of the TCR reads was carried out using the Decombinator software suite. For PS versus PT1 abundance plots, all samples were subsampled to the same number of TCRs (28,000). Expanded TCRs were defined as absent before sensitization and observed at least eight times at the 2-week time point. TCRdb ran its own pipeline on the public reads, namely fastp trimming at Q25 and MiXCR clone calling, and kept in-frame beta chains. Rows are combined by CDR3 protein, so each entry shows the most common genes and DNA. The V and J calls reflect TCRdb's pipeline rather than the authors' work. The sample includes about 120,000 distinct CDR3 sequences, with over 7.5% observed a single time. Jointly, the top ten make up over 1.1% of the sample.

The chain was built from TRBV5-1 and TRBJ2-5; 11 junctional bases match TRBD2. This TCR derives from a human donor in good health. Some clones in this sample may be carry-over from other donors' samples. Donor details come from another sample of the same person, matched by shared clones. Sequenced input: whole blood. The CDR3 in this case is CASSKPGLAVQETQYF. The nucleotides are TGCGCCAGCAGCAAACCGGGACTAGCGGTTCAAGAGACCCAGTACTTC. Full variable domain (CDR3 extended with the reference TRBV5-1 and TRBJ2-5 proteins): KAGVTQTPRYLIKTRGQQVTLSCSPISGHRSVSWYQQTPGQGLQFLFEYFSETQRNKGNFPGRFSGRQFSNSRSEMNVSTLELGDSALYLCASSKPGLAVQETQYFGPGTRLLVL.